The 12 T cell receptor beta chains below come from one sample, sequenced in a study of blood T cell repertoires in COVID-19. The assay was immunoSEQ multiplex PCR, and TCRdb's table has in-frame clones only and misses some. The repertoire holds over 200,000 clones, with about 89% as singletons. Sequenced sample: peripheral blood. These receptors all stem from a man aged 35 to 55 who had recovered from COVID-19.

The rearrangement joins TRBV6-9 to TRBJ2-5, with 8 bases aligning to TRBD1. CDR1 MNHGY and CDR2 SVAAGI come from the germline V gene. The CDR3 extends over 15 amino acids. Trimming took 2 bases from V and 9 from J; bases not matched to a gene: 11. This CDR3 is CASSYGAGGPGAQYF. In DNA, the CDR3 is TGTGCCAGCAGTTATGGCGCAGGGGGCCCTGGGGCCCAGTACTTC.

J is TRBJ2-1 and V is TRBV19, with a possible D match to TRBD2 (5 bases). CDR1 is LNHDA and CDR2 is SQIVND in the germline V gene (reference sequence). With 6 bases removed from V and 7 bases from J, the gap between germline ends came to 19 bases. The CDR3 sequence is 15 residues long. DNA of the CDR3: TGTGCCAGTAGGCCAAGCGGTAGCGTTAGGAATGAGCAGTTCTTC. Protein sequence: CASRPSGSVRNEQFF.

The chain recombines TRBV7-2 with TRBJ2-5; D is unresolved. CDR3 size: 15 residues. The V and J ends lost 4 bases and 2 bases respectively, with 14 bases between them. The germline V gene has CDR1 SGHTA and CDR2 FQGNSA. The CDR3 sequence is CASSSSTNWQETQYF. CDR3 coding DNA: TGTGCCAGCAGCTCCTCGACAAACTGGCAAGAGACCCAGTACTTC.

This rearrangement joins TRBV16 to TRBJ2-1, with unresolved D. CDR1 is KGHSY, CDR2 FQNENV, per germline. This CDR3 is built from 15 residues. V was shortened by 1 base and J by 6 bases, with 13 bases between the two germline ends. As DNA, the CDR3 is TGTGCCAGCAGCCAATTCCAACCTAACCCCAATGAGCAGTTCTTC. Its protein is CASSQFQPNPNEQFF.

This clone was found once. The rearrangement uses TRBV5-1 and TRBJ2-3; 9 nucleotides line up with TRBD2. The CDR3 sequence is 15 residues long. Losses at the gene ends were 3 bases for V and 0 bases for J; bases not matched to a gene: 2. Germline V gives CDR1 SGHRS, CDR2 YFSETQ. CDR3 DNA: TGCGCCAGCAGCTCGGGACTAGCTAGCACAGATACGCAGTATTTT. It encodes CASSSGLASTDTQYF.

J is TRBJ2-5 and V is TRBV11-2; 10 bases are a match to TRBD1. Germline CDR1 SGHAT, CDR2 FQNNGV. CDR3 length equals 14 residues. V shed 4 bases and J 5 bases; nucleotides not matched to a gene: 4. Here the CDR3 reads CASSWTGGEETQYF. CDR3 DNA: TGTGCCAGCAGCTGGACAGGGGGTGAGGAGACCCAGTACTTC.

The chain recombines TRBV7-8 with TRBJ1-1, with D perhaps TRBD1 (5 bases). CDR1 SGHVS and CDR2 FQNEAQ come from the germline V gene. Deletions cut 0 bases from V and 7 bases from J, with 27 bases between. This CDR3 contains 19 residues. The CDR3 sequence: CASSLALSWIAGSESEAFF. CDR3 coding DNA: TGTGCCAGCAGCTTAGCGTTATCCTGGATAGCAGGGTCGGAGAGTGAAGCTTTCTTT.

The chain employs TRBV6-2 or TRBV6-3 and TRBJ2-7, with D maybe TRBD1 (5 bases). Per the germline V gene, CDR1 is MNHEY and CDR2 is SVGEGT. The ends were cut back, 5 bases at V and 9 bases at J, with 14 bases in the middle. CDR3 size: 12 residues. CDR3 DNA sequence: TGTGCCAGCAGTCCAACCAGGGTGGGGCAGTACTTC. As protein: CASSPTRVGQYF.

The rearrangement links TRBV7-6 to TRBJ2-3; TRBD2 is a possible D gene (7 bases). The CDR3 has 15 amino acids. V shed 4 bases and J shed 0 bases, with 11 bases lying between them. Germline V gene data show CDR1 as SGHVS and CDR2 as FNYEAQ. The CDR3 region has the DNA TGTGCCAGCAGCTCCCGGGGGGCCAGCACAGATACGCAGTATTTT. The encoded protein is CASSSRGASTDTQYF.

The chain recombines TRBV15 with TRBJ1-4; a possible D gene is TRBD1 (6 bases). V was clipped by 5 bases and J by 0 bases, with 13 bases between them. This CDR3 has 16 amino acids. Per the germline V gene, CDR1 is LNHNV and CDR2 is YYDKDF (reference sequence). CDR3 in DNA: TGTGCCACCAGCCCTAGGGGGTGGGCAACTAATGAAAAACTGTTTTTT. Amino acids: CATSPRGWATNEKLFF.

This sequence joins TRBV9 and TRBJ1-6; TRBD1 aligns across 10 bases. V lost 0 bases, J lost 10 bases, and 4 bases stayed unmatched. The CDR3 consists of 15 residues. Germline CDR1 reads SGDLS; CDR2 reads YYNGEE. CDR3 residues: CASSVGTGGWSPLHF. CDR3 nucleotides: TGTGCCAGCAGCGTAGGGACAGGGGGTTGGTCACCCCTCCACTTT.

This clone has a single count. The V gene is TRBV7-6, the J gene TRBJ2-1; 9 nucleotides line up with TRBD2. The ends lost 5 bases at V and 6 bases at J; junction bases unmatched: 8. The CDR3 has 15 residues. The germline gives CDR1 SGHVS, CDR2 FNYEAQ. As DNA, the CDR3 is TGTGCCAGCAGCGGAGGGGCGGGAGGGTTCAATGAGCAGTTCTTC. Amino acid sequence: CASSGGAGGFNEQFF.